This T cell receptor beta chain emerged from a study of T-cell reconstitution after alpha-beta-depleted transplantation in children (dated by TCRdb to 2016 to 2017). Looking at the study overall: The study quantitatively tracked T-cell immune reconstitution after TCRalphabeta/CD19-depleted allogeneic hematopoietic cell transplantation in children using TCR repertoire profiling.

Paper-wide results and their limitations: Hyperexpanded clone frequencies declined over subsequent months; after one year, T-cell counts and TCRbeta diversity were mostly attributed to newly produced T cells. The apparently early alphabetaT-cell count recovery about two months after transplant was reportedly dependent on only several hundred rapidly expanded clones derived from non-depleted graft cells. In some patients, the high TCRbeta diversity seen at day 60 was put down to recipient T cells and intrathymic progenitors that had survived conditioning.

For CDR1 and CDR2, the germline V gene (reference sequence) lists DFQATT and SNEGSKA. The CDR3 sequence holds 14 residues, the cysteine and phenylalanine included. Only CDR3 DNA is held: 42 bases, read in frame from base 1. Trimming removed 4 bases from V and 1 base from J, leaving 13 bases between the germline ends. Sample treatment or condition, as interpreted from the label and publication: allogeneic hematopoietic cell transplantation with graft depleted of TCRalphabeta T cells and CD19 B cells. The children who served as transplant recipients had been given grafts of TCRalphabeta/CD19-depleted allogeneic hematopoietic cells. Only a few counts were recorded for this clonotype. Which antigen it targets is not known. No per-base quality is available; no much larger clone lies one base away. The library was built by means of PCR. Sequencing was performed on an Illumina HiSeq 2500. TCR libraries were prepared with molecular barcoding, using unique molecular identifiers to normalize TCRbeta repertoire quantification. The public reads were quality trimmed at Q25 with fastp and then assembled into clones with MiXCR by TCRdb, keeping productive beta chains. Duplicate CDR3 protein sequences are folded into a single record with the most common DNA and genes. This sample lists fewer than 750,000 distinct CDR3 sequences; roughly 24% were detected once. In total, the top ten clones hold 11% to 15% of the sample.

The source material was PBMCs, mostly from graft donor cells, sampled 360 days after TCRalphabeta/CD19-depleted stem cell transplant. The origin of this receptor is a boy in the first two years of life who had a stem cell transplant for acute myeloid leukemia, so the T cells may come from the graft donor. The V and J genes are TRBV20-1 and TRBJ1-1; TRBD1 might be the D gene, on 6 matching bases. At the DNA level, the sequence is TGCAGTGCTACCCGGGACACCCAGAACACTGAAGCTTTCTTT. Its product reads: CSATRDTQNTEAFF.